Below, one TCR beta chain is given with its context. What it recognizes is unknown. This CDR3 is built from 18 residues. With V trimmed by 6 bases and J by 3 bases, 16 bases remained unmatched. The germline V gene has CDR1 MNHEY and CDR2 SMNVEV (reference sequence). This entry is derived from a study of T cell responses to AZD1222 COVID-19 vaccine. General study findings and limits: Vaccine-related CD4 TCRs covered spike, predominating at 160-218 and 743-854. Spike-specific TCR depth and breadth grew after two AZD1222 doses.

Profiled with immunoSEQ multiplex PCR; TCRdb holds only in-frame clones, not every one. Found here are 120,000 or so clones, about 89% of them singletons; the top ten hold roughly 11%. The receptor comes from an adult in good health. Material: peripheral blood, obtained on day 0 of MenACWY control vaccination. V and J are TRBV27 and TRBJ2-7, with 11 positions matching TRBD2. The CDR3 DNA reads as TGTGCCAGCAGCGAATCCAATTTACCGGGACTAGCGGTCTACGAGCAGTACTTC. Its protein product is CASSESNLPGLAVYEQYF.